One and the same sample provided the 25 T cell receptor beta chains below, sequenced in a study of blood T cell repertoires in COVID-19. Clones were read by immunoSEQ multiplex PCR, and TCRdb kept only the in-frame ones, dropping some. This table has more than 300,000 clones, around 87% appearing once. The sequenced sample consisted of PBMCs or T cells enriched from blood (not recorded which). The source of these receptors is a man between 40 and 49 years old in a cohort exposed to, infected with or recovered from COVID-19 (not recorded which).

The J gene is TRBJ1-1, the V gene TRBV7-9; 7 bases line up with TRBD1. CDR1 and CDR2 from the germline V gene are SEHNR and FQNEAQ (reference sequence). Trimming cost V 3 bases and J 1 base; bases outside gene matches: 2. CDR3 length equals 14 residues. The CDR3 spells CASSLGQQNTEAFF. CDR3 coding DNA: TGTGCCAGCAGCTTGGGACAGCAGAACACTGAAGCTTTCTTT.

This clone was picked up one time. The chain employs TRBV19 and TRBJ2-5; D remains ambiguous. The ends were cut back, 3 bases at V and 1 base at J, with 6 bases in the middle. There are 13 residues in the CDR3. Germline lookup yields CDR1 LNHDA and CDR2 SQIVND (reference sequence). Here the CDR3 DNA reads TGTGCCAGTAGTATCGCGGCCCAAGAGACCCAGTACTTC. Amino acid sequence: CASSIAAQETQYF.

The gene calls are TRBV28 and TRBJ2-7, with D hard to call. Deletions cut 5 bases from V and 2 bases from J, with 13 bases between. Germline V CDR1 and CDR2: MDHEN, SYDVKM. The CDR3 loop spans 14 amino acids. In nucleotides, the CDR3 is TGTGCCAGCAGTCGTTTAGTCCCGCCCTACGAGCAGTACTTC. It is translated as CASSRLVPPYEQYF.

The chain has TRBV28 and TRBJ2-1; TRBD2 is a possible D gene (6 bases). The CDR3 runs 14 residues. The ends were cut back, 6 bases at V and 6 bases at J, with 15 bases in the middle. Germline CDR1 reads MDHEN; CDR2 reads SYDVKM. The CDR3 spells CASRTGGILNEQFF. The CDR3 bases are TGTGCCAGCAGGACGGGCGGGATCCTCAATGAGCAGTTCTTC.

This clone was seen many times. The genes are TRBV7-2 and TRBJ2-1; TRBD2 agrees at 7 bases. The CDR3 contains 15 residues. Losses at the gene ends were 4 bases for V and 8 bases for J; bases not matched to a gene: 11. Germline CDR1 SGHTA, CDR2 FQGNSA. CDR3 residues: CASSSTRGTKDEQFF. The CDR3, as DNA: TGTGCCAGCAGCTCCACCCGAGGGACTAAGGATGAGCAGTTCTTC.

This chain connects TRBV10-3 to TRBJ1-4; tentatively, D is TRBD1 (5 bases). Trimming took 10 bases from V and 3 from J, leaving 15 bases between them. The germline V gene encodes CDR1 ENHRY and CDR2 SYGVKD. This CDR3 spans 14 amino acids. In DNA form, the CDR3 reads TGTGCCACCCAACGTGACAGTTCTAATGAAAAACTGTTTTTT. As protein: CATQRDSSNEKLFF.

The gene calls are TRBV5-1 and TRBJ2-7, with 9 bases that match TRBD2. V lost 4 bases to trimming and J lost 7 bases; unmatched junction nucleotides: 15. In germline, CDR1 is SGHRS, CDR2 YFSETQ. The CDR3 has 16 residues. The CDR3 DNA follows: TGCGCCAGCAGCCCCCCTATGGTTAGCGGGAGTAGTGAGCAGTACTTC. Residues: CASSPPMVSGSSEQYF.

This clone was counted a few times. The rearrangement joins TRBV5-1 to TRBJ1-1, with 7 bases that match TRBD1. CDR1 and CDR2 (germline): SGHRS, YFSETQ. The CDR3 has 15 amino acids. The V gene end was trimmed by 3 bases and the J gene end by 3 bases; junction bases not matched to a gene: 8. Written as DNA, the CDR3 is TGCGCCAGCAGCTCCGACAGGGCGGCGTACACTGAAGCTTTCTTT. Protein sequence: CASSSDRAAYTEAFF.

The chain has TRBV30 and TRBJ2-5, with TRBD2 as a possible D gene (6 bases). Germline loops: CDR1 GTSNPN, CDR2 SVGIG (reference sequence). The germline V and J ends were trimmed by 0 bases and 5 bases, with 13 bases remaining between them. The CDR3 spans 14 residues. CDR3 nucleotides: TGTGCCTGGAGTGTGGAGGCGGGACGGGAGACCCAGTACTTC. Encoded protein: CAWSVEAGRETQYF. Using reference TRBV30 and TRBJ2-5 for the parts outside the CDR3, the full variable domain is SQTIHQWPATLVQPVGSPLSLECTVEGTSNPNLYWYRQAAGRGLQLLFYSVGIGQISSEVPQNLSASRPQDRQFILSSKKLLLSDSGFYLCAWSVEAGRETQYFGPGTRLLVL.

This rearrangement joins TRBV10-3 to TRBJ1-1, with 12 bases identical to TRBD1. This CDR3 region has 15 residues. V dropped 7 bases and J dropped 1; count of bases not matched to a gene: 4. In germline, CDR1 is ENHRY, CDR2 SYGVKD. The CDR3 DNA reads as TGTGCCATCACCAAGGGACAGGGGGCGAACACTGAAGCTTTCTTT. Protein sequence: CAITKGQGANTEAFF.

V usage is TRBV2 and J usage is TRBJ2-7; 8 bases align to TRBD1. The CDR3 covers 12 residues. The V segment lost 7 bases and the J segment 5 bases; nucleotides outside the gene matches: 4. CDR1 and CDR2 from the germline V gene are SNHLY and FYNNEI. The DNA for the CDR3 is TGTGCCAGCAATAAGGACAGGGACGAGCAGTACTTC. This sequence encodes CASNKDRDEQYF.

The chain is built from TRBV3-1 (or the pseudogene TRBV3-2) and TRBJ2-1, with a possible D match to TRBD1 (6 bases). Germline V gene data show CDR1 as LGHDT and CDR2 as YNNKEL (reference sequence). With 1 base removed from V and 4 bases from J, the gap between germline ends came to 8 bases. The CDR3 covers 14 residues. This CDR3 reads CASSQVGGYNEQFF. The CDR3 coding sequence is TGTGCCAGCAGCCAAGTAGGGGGTTACAATGAGCAGTTCTTC.

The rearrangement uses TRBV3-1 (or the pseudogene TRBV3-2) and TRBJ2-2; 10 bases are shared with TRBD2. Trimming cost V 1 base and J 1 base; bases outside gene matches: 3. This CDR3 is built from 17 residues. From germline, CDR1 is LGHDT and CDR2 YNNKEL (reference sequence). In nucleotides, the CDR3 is TGTGCCAGCAGCCAAGTCAGGACTAGCGGGAACACCGGGGAGCTGTTTTTT. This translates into CASSQVRTSGNTGELFF.

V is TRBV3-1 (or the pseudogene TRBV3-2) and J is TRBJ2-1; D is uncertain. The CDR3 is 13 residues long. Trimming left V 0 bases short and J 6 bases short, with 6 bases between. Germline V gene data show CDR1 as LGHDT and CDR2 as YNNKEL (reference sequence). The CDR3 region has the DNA TGTGCCAGCAGCCAAGATAGGAGCAATGAGCAGTTCTTC. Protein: CASSQDRSNEQFF.

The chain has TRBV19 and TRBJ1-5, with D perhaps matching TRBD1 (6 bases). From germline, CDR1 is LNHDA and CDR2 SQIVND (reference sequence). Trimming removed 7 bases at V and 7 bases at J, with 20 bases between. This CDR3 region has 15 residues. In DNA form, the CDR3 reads TGTGCCAGTACCCTCATGGGGGCAGCGGGGCAGCCCCAGCATTTT. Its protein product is CASTLMGAAGQPQHF.

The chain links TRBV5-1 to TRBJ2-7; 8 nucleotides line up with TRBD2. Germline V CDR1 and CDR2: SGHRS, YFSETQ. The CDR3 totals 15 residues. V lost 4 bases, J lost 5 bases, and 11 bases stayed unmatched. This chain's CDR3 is CASSISGKGGDEQYF. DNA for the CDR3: TGCGCCAGCAGCATTAGCGGGAAGGGCGGCGACGAGCAGTACTTC.

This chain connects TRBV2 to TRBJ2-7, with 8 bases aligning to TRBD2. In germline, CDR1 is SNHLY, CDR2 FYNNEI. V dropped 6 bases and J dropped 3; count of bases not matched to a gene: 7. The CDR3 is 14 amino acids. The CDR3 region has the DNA TGTGCCAGCAGGTATAGCGGGACAAACTACGAGCAGTACTTC. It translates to CASRYSGTNYEQYF. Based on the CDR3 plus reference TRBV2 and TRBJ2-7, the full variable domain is EPEVTQTPSHQVTQMGQEVILRCVPISNHLYFYWYRQILGQKVEFLVSFYNNEISEKSEIFDDQFSVERPDGSNFTLKIRSTKLEDSAMYFCASRYSGTNYEQYFGPGTRLTVT.

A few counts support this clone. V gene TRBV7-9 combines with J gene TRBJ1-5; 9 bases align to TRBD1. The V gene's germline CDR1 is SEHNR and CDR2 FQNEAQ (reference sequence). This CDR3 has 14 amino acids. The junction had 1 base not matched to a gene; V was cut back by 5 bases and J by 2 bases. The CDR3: CASSTGGGNQPQHF. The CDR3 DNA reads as TGTGCCAGCAGCACAGGGGGCGGCAATCAGCCCCAGCATTTT.

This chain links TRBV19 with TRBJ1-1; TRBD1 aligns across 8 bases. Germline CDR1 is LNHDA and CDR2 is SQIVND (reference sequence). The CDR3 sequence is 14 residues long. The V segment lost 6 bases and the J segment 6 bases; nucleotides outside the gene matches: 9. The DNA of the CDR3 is TGTGCCAGTAGCGGACAGGGCGCGGGAGCTGAAGCTTTCTTT. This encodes CASSGQGAGAEAFF.

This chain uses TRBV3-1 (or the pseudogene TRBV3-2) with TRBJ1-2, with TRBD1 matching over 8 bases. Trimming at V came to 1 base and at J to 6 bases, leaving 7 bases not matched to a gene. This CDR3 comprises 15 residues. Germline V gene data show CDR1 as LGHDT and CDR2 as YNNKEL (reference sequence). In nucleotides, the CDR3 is TGTGCCAGCAGCCAAGCGCGGCAGGGGGCCCATGGCTACACCTTC. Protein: CASSQARQGAHGYTF.

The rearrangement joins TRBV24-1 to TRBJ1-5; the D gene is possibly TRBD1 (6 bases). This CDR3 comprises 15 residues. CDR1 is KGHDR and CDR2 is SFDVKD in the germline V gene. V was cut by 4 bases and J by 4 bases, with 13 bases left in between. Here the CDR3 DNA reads TGTGCCACCAGTGAAGGAGACAGGTTAAATCAGCCCCAGCATTTT. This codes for CATSEGDRLNQPQHF.

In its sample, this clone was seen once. The CDR3 region is CASSPGTFDGELFF. The DNA for the CDR3 is TGTGCCAGCTCACCCGGGACTTTCGACGGGGAGCTGTTTTTT. The chain employs TRBV18 and TRBJ2-2, with D tentatively TRBD2 (6 bases). V was trimmed by 3 bases and J by 7 bases, leaving 12 bases between them. The CDR3 is made up of 14 amino acids. Germline V gene sequence: CDR1 KGHSH, CDR2 LQKENI.

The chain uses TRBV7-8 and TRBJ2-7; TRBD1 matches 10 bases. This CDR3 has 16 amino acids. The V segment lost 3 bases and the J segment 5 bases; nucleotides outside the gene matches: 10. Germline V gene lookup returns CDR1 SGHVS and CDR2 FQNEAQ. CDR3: CASSFPRQGAMDEQYF. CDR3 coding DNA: TGTGCCAGCAGCTTCCCCCGACAGGGGGCCATGGACGAGCAGTACTTC.

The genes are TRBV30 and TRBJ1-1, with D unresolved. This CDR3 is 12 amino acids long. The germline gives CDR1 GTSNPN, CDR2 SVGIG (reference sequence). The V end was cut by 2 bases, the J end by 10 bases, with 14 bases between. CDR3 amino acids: CAWSQGPGIAFF. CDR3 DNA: TGTGCCTGGAGTCAAGGACCGGGGATAGCTTTCTTT.

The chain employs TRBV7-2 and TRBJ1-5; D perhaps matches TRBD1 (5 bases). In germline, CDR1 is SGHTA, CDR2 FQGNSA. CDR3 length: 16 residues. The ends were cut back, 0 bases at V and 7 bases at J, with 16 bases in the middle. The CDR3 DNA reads TGTGCCAGCAGCTTAGCTGACGGGGGTAGCAGGCAGCCCCAGCATTTT. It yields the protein CASSLADGGSRQPQHF.